The clone carrying this T cell receptor beta chain occurred a few times. As yet, its antigen is unknown. One entry per CDR3 protein results from TCRdb running MiXCR on the 5' RACE reads. The table shows under 650,000 distinct CDR3 sequences, with about a sixth occurring only once. In germline, CDR1 is SSHAT, CDR2 FNYEAQ (reference sequence). The CDR3 consists of 14 residues. The germline V and J ends were trimmed by 5 bases and 0 bases, with 11 bases remaining between them. The data were obtained in a study of T-cell memory formation after mild COVID-19. Whole-study context: TCR clusters mostly belonged to single donors. Study-level results: Several responding clones turned up in pre-infection memory, indicating that cross-reactive memory may have taken part. Clones shrinking from day 15 to 85 showed even CD4/CD8 mixes; later expanders tilted CD4+. Whether second-wave clones peaking at day 37 were SARS-CoV-2 specific went unconfirmed.

The chain combines TRBV7-7 with TRBJ2-7; tentatively, D is TRBD1 (6 bases). The sample comprised PBMCs or a T cell subset sorted from them (not recorded which). The clonotype was recovered from an adult woman who had mild COVID-19 (a few samples of this study predate the infection). Cell type and time point are not known. CDR3 nucleotide sequence: TGTGCCAGCAGCCCACAGGGAAACTCCTACGAGCAGTACTTC. Protein: CASSPQGNSYEQYF.